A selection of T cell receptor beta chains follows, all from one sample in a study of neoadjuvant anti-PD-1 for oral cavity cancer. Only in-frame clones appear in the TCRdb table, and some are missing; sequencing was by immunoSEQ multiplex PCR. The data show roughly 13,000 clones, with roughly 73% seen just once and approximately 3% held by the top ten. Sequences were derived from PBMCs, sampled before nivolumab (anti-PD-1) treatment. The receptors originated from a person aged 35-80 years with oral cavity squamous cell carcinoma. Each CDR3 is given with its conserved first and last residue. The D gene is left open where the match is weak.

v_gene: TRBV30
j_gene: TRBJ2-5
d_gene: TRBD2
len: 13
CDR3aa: CAWSAAGGATQYF

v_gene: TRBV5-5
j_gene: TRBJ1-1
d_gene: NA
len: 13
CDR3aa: CASSLTGESEAFF

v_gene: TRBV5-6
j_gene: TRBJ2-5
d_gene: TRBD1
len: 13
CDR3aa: CASGLQGGETQYF

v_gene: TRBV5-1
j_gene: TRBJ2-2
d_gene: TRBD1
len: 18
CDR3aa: CASSLTPPGQGRAGELFF

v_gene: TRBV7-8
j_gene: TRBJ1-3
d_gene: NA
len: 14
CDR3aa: CASSLEGFGNTIYF

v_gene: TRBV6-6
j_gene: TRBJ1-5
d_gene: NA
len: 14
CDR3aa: CASRGRSWHQPQHF

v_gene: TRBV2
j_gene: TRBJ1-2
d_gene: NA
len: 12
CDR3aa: CASSEWVYGYTF

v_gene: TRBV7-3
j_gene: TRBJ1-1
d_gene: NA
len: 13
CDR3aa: CASSLNRAKGSFF

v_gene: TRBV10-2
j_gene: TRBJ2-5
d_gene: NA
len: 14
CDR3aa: CASRLRADQETQYF

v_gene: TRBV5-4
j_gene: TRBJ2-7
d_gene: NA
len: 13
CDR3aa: CASSLAAELEQYF

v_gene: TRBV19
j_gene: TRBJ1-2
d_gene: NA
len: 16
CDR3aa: CASSIDGGFGGNGYTF

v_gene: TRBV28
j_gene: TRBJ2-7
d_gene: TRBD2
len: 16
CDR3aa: CASSRASGKFLREQYF

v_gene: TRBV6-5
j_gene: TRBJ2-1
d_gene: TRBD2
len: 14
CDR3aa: CASSPGLRYNEQFF

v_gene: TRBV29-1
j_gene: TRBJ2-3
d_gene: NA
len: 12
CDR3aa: CSVEYGGDTQYF

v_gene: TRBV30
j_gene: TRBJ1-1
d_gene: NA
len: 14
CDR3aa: CAWRTRVQNTEAFF

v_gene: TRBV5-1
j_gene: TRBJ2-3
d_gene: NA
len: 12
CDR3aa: CASTRGTDTQYF

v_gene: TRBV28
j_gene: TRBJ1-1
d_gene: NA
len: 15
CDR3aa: CASSESGHLNTEAFF

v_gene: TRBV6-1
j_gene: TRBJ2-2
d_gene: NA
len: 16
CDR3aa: CASREPPFRVTGELFF

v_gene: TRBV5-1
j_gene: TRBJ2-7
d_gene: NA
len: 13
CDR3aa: CASSLARGYEQYF

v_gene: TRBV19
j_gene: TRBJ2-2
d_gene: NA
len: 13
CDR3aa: CASSIVSVGELFF

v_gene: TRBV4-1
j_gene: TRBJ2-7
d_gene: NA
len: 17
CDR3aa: CASSQEHGGTGNYEQYF

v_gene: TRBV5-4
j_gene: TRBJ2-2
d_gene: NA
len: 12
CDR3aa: CASSFSVGELFF

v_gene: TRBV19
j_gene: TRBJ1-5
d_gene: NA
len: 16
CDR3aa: CASTPIGAYSNQPQHF

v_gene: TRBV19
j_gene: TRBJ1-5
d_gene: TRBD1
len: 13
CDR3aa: CASTGQGWQPQHF

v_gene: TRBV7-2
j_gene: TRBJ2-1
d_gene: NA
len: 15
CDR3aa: CASSLGAGAGNEQFF

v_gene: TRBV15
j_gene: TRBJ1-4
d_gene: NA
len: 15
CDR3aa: CATSRGPGLGEKLFF

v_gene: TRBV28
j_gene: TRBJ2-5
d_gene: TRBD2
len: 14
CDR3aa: CASSLSSGRETQYF

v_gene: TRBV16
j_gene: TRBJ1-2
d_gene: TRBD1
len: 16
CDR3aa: CASSLIPQGAAYGYTF

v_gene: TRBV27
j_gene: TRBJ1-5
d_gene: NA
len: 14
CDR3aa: CASSLWGRGQPQHF

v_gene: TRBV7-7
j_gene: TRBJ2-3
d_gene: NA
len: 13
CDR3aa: CASSPLGPDTQYF

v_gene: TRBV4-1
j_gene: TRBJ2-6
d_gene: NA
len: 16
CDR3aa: CASRGRDISGANVLTF

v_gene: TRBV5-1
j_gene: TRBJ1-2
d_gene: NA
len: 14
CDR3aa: CASRGTGRRYGYTF

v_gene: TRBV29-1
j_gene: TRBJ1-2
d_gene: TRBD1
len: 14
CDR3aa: CSVEGGQAWYGYTF

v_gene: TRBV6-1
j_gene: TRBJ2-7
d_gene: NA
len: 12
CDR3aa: CASNSDSYEQYF

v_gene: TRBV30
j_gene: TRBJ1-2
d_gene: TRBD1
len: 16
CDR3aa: CAWSGDREGDYYGYTF

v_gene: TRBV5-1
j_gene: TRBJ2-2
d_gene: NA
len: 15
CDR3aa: CASSFATSNTGELFF

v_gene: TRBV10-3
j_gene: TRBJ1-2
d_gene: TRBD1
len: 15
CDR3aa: CAISDRTGTFYGYTF

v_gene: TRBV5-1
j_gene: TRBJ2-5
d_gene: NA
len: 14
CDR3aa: CASSLNQAQETQYF

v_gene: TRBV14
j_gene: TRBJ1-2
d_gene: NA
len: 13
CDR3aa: CASSQQGPDGYTF

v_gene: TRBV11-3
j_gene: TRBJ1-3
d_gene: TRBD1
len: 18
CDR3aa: CASSPGQGVQSSGNTIYF

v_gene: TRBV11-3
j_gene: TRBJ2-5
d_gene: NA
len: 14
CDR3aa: CASSLGYGAETQYF